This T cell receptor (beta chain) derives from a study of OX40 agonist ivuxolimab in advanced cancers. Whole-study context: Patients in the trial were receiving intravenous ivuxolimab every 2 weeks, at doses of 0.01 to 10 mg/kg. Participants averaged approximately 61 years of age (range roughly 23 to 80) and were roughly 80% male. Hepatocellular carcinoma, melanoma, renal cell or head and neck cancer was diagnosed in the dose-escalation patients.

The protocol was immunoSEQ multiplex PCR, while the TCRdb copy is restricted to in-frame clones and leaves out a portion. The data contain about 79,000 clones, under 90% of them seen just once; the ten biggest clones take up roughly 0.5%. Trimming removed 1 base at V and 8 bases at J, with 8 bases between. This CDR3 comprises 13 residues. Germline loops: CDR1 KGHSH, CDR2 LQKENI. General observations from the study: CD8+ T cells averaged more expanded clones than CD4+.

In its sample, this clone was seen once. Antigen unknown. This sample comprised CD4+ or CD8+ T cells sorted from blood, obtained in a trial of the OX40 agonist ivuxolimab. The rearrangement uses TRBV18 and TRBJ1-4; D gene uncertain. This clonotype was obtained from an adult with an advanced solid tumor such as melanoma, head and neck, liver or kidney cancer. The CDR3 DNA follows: TGTGCCAGCTCACCACGATCACGGGAAAAACTGTTTTTT. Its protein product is CASSPRSREKLFF.